The T cell receptor beta chain described here comes from a study of blood T cell repertoires in COVID-19. Overall study context: The samples span acute and convalescent COVID-19 from the United States, Italy and Spain.

Profiled with immunoSEQ multiplex PCR; TCRdb holds only in-frame clones, not every one. The data contain roughly 250,000 clones, more than 70% of them singletons. This clone was seen a handful of times. Per germline, CDR1 LGHNT and CDR2 FRNRAP. V was pared by 5 bases and J by 8 bases, with 9 bases between. The CDR3 contains 12 residues. V usage is TRBV12-5 and J usage is TRBJ1-4, with D unclear. This receptor was taken from a woman aged 35 to 49 with acute COVID-19. The sample consisted of PBMCs or T cells enriched from blood (not recorded which). The CDR3: CASGPVGEKLFF. The DNA of the CDR3 is TGTGCTAGTGGTCCAGTCGGGGAAAAACTGTTTTTT.